This T cell receptor beta chain was observed in a study of cytomegalovirus exposure and HLA in healthy donors. PCR primers comprised 60 Vbeta and 13 Jbeta primers. Assay used: immunoSEQ multiplex PCR; TCRdb lists only in-frame clones, some missing. This repertoire includes about 160,000 clones. The CDR3 sequence is 18 residues long. Trimming cost V 2 bases and J 3 bases, with 19 bases left between them. Germline V CDR1 and CDR2: SGHTA, FQGTGA. The sample taken for sequencing was PBMCs. The origin of this receptor is a man under 40 in good health and CMV-seronegative. The chain combines TRBV7-3 with TRBJ2-2, with D unresolved. DNA for the CDR3: TGTGCCAGCAGCTTAGTTTCAAGCGAGTCCTACGACACCGGGGAGCTGTTTTTT. Its translation is CASSLVSSESYDTGELFF.